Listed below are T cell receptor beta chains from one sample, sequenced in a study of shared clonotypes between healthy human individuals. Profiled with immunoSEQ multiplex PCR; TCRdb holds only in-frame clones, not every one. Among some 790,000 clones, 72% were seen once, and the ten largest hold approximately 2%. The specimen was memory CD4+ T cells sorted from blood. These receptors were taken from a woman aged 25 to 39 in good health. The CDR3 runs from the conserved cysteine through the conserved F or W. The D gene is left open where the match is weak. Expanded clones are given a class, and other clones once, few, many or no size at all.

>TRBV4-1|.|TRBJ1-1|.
TGCGCCAGCAGCCAACTCAGGGACACTGAAGCTTTCTTT
CASSQLRDTEAFF
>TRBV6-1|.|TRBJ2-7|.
TGTGCCAGCAGTGGGGATTTCTACGAGCAGTACTTC
CASSGDFYEQYF
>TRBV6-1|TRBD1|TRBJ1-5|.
TGTGCCAGCAGTGAAAGCAGGGGGCTTCAGCCCCAGCATTTT
CASSESRGLQPQHF
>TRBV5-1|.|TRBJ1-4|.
TGCGCCAGCAGCCCGAACACGGGACGGGAAAAACTGTTTTTT
CASSPNTGREKLFF
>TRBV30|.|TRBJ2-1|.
TGTGCCTGGACCAGGTTGGATGAGCAGTTCTTC
CAWTRLDEQFF
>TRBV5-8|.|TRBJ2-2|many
TGTGCCAGCAGCCCGATCCTCATTGTGCCTCCCACCGGGGAGCTGTTTTTT
CASSPILIVPPTGELFF
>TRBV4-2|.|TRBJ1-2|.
TGTGCCAGCAGCCAAGACAACTATGGCTACACCTTC
CASSQDNYGYTF
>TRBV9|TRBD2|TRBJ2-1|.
TGTGCCAGCAGCGTCACTAGCGGGAACTACAATGAGCAGTTCTTC
CASSVTSGNYNEQFF
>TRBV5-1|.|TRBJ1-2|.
TGCGCCAGCAGTTCGGCTCACGGACCGTATGGCTACACCTTC
CASSSAHGPYGYTF
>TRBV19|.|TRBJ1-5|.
TGTGCCAGTATTGAGATGGGGGCTCCCCACCAGCGGCCCCAGCATTTT
CASIEMGAPHQRPQHF
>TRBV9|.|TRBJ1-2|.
TGTGCCAGCAGCCGGCAGTACTATGGCTACACCTTC
CASSRQYYGYTF
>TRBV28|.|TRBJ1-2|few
TGTGCCAGTTCCCCGGGCGGGGCAGGCTATGGCTACACCTTC
CASSPGGAGYGYTF
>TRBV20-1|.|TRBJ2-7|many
TGCAGTGCTAGCGGGCACTACGAGCAGTACTTC
CSASGHYEQYF
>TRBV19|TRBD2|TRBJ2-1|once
TGTGCCAGTAGCCTACTAGCGGCAACCTACAATGAGCAGTTCTTC
CASSLLAATYNEQFF
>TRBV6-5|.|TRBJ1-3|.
TGTGCCAGCAGTCTGGGGGGGGAACCTGGAAACACCATATATTTT
CASSLGGEPGNTIYF
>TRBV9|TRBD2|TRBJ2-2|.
TGTGCCAGCAGCCCCCGATTCGCTAGCGGGAGGGACACCGGGGAGCTGTTTTTT
CASSPRFASGRDTGELFF
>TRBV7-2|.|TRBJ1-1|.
TGTGCCAGCAGCTTAGCGCTCGAAGAAACTGAAGCTTTCTTT
CASSLALEETEAFF
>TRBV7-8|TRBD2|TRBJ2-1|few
TGTGCCAGCAGCTTCGGGAGGGCCTACAATGAGCAGTTCTTC
CASSFGRAYNEQFF
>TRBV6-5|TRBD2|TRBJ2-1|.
TGTGCCAGCACCCCGGGACTAGCGGCGTACAATGAGCAGTTCTTC
CASTPGLAAYNEQFF
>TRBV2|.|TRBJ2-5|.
TGTGCCAGCAGTGGGGGCAGGGGAGCGACTAACCAGACCCAGTACTTC
CASSGGRGATNQTQYF
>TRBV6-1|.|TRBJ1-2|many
TGTGCCAGCAGTGACAGACCTAACTATGGCTACACCTTC
CASSDRPNYGYTF
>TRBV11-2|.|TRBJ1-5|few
TGTGCCAGCAGCTTAGAAGTTTTAGGTTTCGGCAATCAGCCCCAGCATTTT
CASSLEVLGFGNQPQHF
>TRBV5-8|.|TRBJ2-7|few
TGTGCCAGCCCCTTGGCAACCTCCTACGAGCAGTACTTC
CASPLATSYEQYF
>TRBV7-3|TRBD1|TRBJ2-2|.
TGTGCCAGCAGCTTAATGAGGGGGCCCGGGGAGCTGTTTTTT
CASSLMRGPGELFF
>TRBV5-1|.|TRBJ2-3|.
TGCGCCAGCAGCTTGGAATCCCGGACTGGCACAGATACGCAGTATTTT
CASSLESRTGTDTQYF
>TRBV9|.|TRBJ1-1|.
TGTGCCAGCAGCCCACCATCGGCTCTCACTGAAGCTTTCTTT
CASSPPSALTEAFF
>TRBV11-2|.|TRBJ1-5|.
TGTGCCAGCAGCTTAGTTTTGGGACAGCCCCAGCATTTT
CASSLVLGQPQHF
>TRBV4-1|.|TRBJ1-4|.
TGCGCCAGCAGCCCTATGGTGGGGGAGGGTGAAAAACTGTTTTTT
CASSPMVGEGEKLFF